This passage covers 27 T cell receptor beta chains from one sample sequenced in a study of blood T cell repertoires in COVID-19. Clones were sequenced by immunoSEQ multiplex PCR, and TCRdb holds only the in-frame ones, with some missing. The table records some 230,000 clones, around 86% of them present only once. Sequences were obtained from peripheral blood. The receptors derive from a woman older than 75 with COVID-19, enrolled during active disease.

CDR3 protein: CASSTRTGAGVTQYF. CDR3 bases: TGTGCCAGCAGCACCAGGACAGGGGCTGGGGTGACCCAGTACTTC. V usage is TRBV11-3 and J usage is TRBJ2-5; 9 nucleotides match TRBD1. After removal of 5 bases from V and 7 bases from J, the junction contained 11 bases not matched to a gene. Germline CDR1 is SGHNT and CDR2 is YENEEA. CDR3 length: 15 amino acids.

The V and J genes are TRBV6-2 or TRBV6-3 and TRBJ2-3; tentatively, D is TRBD2 (6 bases). V gave up 6 bases and J gave up 6 bases, with 19 bases separating them. This CDR3 is built from 15 residues. Germline V gene lookup returns CDR1 MNHEY and CDR2 SVGEGT. This chain's CDR3 is CASSFGTGPWDTQYF. The CDR3 DNA reads TGTGCCAGCAGCTTCGGGACTGGCCCGTGGGATACGCAGTATTTT.

V gene TRBV5-6 combines with J gene TRBJ2-1; weak D call: TRBD2 (5 bases). CDR1 and CDR2 (germline): SGHDT, YYEEEE. CDR3 length: 15 amino acids. CDR3: CAVSSVASSYNEQFF. CDR3 DNA: TGTGCTGTTAGCTCCGTAGCGAGCTCCTACAATGAGCAGTTCTTC.

The rearrangement links TRBV30 to TRBJ2-7, with D unresolved. Trimming removed 1 base from V and 2 bases from J, with 9 bases in between. This CDR3 is built from 13 residues. CDR1 is GTSNPN, CDR2 SVGIG, per germline (reference sequence). The CDR3 loop reads CAWSALSPYEQYF. In DNA, the CDR3 is TGTGCCTGGAGTGCCCTCTCCCCCTACGAGCAGTACTTC.

This clone came up once. The chain recombines TRBV18 with TRBJ2-1; a possible D gene is TRBD1 (6 bases). Trimming cost V 3 bases and J 8 bases, with 11 bases left between them. The germline V gene has CDR1 KGHSH and CDR2 LQKENI. The CDR3 covers 13 residues. DNA of the CDR3: TGTGCCAGCTCACCTCCTCCAGGGGATGAGCAGTTCTTC. Translated, it gives CASSPPPGDEQFF.

The genes are TRBV5-1 and TRBJ2-5; a weak D match, TRBD2 (6 bases). The V end was cut by 3 bases, the J end by 7 bases, with 16 bases between. The CDR3 covers 14 residues. Germline V gene sequence: CDR1 SGHRS, CDR2 YFSETQ. CDR3 amino acids: CASSSVTRNATQYF. Here the CDR3 DNA reads TGCGCCAGCAGCTCGGTGACTAGAAACGCGACCCAGTACTTC. The variable domain in full, completed from reference TRBV5-1 and TRBJ2-5, reads KAGVTQTPRYLIKTRGQQVTLSCSPISGHRSVSWYQQTPGQGLQFLFEYFSETQRNKGNFPGRFSGRQFSNSRSEMNVSTLELGDSALYLCASSSVTRNATQYFGPGTRLLVL.

V gene TRBV6-2 or TRBV6-3 combines with J gene TRBJ1-2, with D possibly matching TRBD1 (5 bases). Per germline, CDR1 MNHEY and CDR2 SVGEGT. This CDR3 comprises 11 residues. Deletions cut 5 bases from V and 4 bases from J, with 5 bases between. For the CDR3, the DNA is TGTGCCAGCAGTCAGGGCTATGGCTACACCTTC. It specifies CASSQGYGYTF.

The V and J genes are TRBV27 and TRBJ1-1; 9 positions agree with TRBD1. The V gene's germline CDR1 is MNHEY and CDR2 SMNVEV (reference sequence). The CDR3 contains 14 residues. The V gene end was trimmed by 6 bases and the J gene end by 5 bases; junction bases not matched to a gene: 7. CDR3 in amino acids: CASSRGTGSTEAFF. CDR3 nucleotide sequence: TGTGCCAGCAGCCGGGGGACAGGGTCTACTGAAGCTTTCTTT.

With regard to this clone: Other DNA variants within this sample encode the same CDR3. Here the CDR3 DNA reads TGTGCCAGCAGCCAAGGAGGGACATATGGCTACACCTTC. Translation: CASSQGGTYGYTF. The chain joins TRBV3-1 (or the pseudogene TRBV3-2) to TRBJ1-2; a weak D match, TRBD1 (6 bases). CDR3 size: 13 residues. Germline CDR1 and CDR2: LGHDT and YNNKEL (reference sequence). Trimming took 1 base from V and 5 from J, leaving 8 bases between them.

The CDR3, as DNA: TGTGCCAGCTCACCTCTACAGGGGGACGCTGAAGCTTTCTTT. Translation: CASSPLQGDAEAFF. V usage is TRBV18 and J usage is TRBJ1-1; 8 bases match TRBD1. Germline loops: CDR1 KGHSH, CDR2 LQKENI. The CDR3 runs 14 residues. The V and J ends lost 3 bases and 6 bases, in that order; junction bases with no gene match: 6.

This rearrangement joins TRBV4-2 to TRBJ2-1, with a tentative D call TRBD1 (5 bases). The V gene's germline CDR1 is LGHNA and CDR2 YNFKEQ. V lost 2 bases to trimming and J lost 1 base, with 12 bases between them. CDR3 length: 16 residues. The CDR3 region is CASSQRTNPSYNEQFF. CDR3 bases: TGTGCCAGCAGCCAAAGGACAAACCCATCCTACAATGAGCAGTTCTTC.

This chain links TRBV6-2 or TRBV6-3 with TRBJ1-1, with 9 nucleotides matching TRBD1. The trim removed 4 bases at V and 0 bases at J, leaving 9 bases unmatched. This CDR3 has 17 amino acids. Looked up from germline, CDR1 is MNHEY and CDR2 is SVGEGT. CDR3 DNA: TGTGCCAGCAGTTTTTACAGGGGGCAAGCAATGAACACTGAAGCTTTCTTT. Residues: CASSFYRGQAMNTEAFF.

As to this clone: At the DNA level, this CDR3 is encoded by other sequences in the same sample as well. The chain combines TRBV4-1 with TRBJ1-1; TRBD1 matches 7 bases. Germline V CDR1 and CDR2: MGHRA, YSYEKL. CDR3 length: 15 amino acids. The J segment lost 2 bases and the V segment lost 1 base, leaving 4 bases of the junction unmatched. Here the CDR3 DNA reads TGCGCCAGCAGCCAAGGTTCAGGGGGAAACACTGAAGCTTTCTTT. As protein: CASSQGSGGNTEAFF.

This chain joins TRBV3-1 (or the pseudogene TRBV3-2) and TRBJ2-3; 8 bases fit TRBD2. Germline CDR1 and CDR2: LGHDT and YNNKEL (reference sequence). V lost 1 base and J lost 9; bases outside the gene matches: 6. The CDR3 covers 14 residues. DNA of the CDR3: TGTGCCAGCAGCCAAGCCGGGCGGGGGGAAACGCAGTATTTT. The encoded protein is CASSQAGRGETQYF.

The chain uses TRBV6-2 or TRBV6-3 and TRBJ1-6; 9 bases are a match to TRBD1. The CDR3 runs to 15 residues. The V gene's germline CDR1 is MNHEY and CDR2 SVGEGT. V shed 5 bases and J 5 bases; nucleotides not matched to a gene: 4. CDR3 nucleotide sequence: TGTGCCAGCAGTGTCCGGGACAGGGATAATTCACCCCTCCACTTT. It translates to CASSVRDRDNSPLHF.

CDR3: CASSPSSGSSYNEQFF. The CDR3 nucleotides read TGTGCCAGCAGCCCCTCTAGCGGGAGCTCCTACAATGAGCAGTTCTTC. The chain employs TRBV7-2 and TRBJ2-1; 10 bases align to TRBD2. The V gene's germline CDR1 is SGHTA and CDR2 FQGNSA. The CDR3 loop spans 16 amino acids. Unmatched junction bases numbered 4, after V lost 5 bases and J lost 0 bases.

This chain joins TRBV2 and TRBJ1-2; 8 bases fit TRBD1. V gave up 6 bases and J gave up 5 bases; unmatched junction bases: 5. The CDR3 length is 13 residues. The germline V gene has CDR1 SNHLY and CDR2 FYNNEI. This chain's CDR3 is CASREQGVYGYTF. The CDR3 DNA is TGTGCCAGCAGAGAACAGGGGGTATATGGCTACACCTTC.

Here the CDR3 DNA reads TGTGCCAGCAGCTCTGCCGGGACATCCGGAAACACCATATATTTT. It is translated as CASSSAGTSGNTIYF. J is TRBJ1-3 and V is TRBV7-2; D possibly corresponds to TRBD1 (6 bases). Germline V gene sequence: CDR1 SGHTA, CDR2 FQGNSA. The CDR3 sequence is 15 residues long. The V end lost 4 bases, the J end lost 4 bases, and 14 bases lay between the germline ends.

The V gene is TRBV10-1, the J gene TRBJ1-1; TRBD1 agrees at 9 bases. J gave up 6 bases and V 0 bases, and 5 bases lay outside the gene matches. CDR3 size: 15 residues. Germline V gene lookup returns CDR1 WNHNN and CDR2 SYGVQD (reference sequence). The CDR3: CASSESQGAASEAFF. The CDR3 DNA sequence: TGCGCCAGCAGTGAGTCACAGGGGGCGGCCTCTGAAGCTTTCTTT.

This sequence joins TRBV7-3 and TRBJ2-2; D gene uncertain. The germline V and J ends were trimmed by 4 bases and 0 bases, with 18 bases remaining between them. This CDR3 contains 18 residues. Germline CDR1 and CDR2: SGHTA and FQGTGA. The CDR3 loop is CASSSSHDTFANTGELFF. CDR3 bases: TGTGCCAGCAGCTCGTCTCACGACACCTTCGCGAACACCGGGGAGCTGTTTTTT.

The chain couples TRBV19 to TRBJ1-6, with 7 bases lining up with TRBD1. The germline V gene encodes CDR1 LNHDA and CDR2 SQIVND (reference sequence). CDR3 length equals 14 residues. The trim removed 6 bases at V and 9 bases at J, leaving 8 bases unmatched. CDR3 residues: CASSPDRTSSPLHF. CDR3 nucleotide sequence: TGTGCCAGTAGCCCGGACAGGACGAGTTCACCCCTCCACTTT.

The chain is built from TRBV2 and TRBJ2-1; 9 bases agree with TRBD1. With V trimmed by 6 bases and J by 9 bases, 18 bases remained unmatched. CDR1 and CDR2 from the germline V gene are SNHLY and FYNNEI. CDR3 length equals 17 residues. This CDR3 is CASRHPSPGQGSGEQFF. The CDR3 DNA is TGTGCCAGCAGGCACCCATCCCCGGGACAGGGCTCAGGTGAGCAGTTCTTC. The whole variable domain, remainder taken from reference TRBV2 and TRBJ2-1, is EPEVTQTPSHQVTQMGQEVILRCVPISNHLYFYWYRQILGQKVEFLVSFYNNEISEKSEIFDDQFSVERPDGSNFTLKIRSTKLEDSAMYFCASRHPSPGQGSGEQFFGPGTRLTVL.

Here the CDR3 reads CASSLGHNNEQFF. CDR3 coding DNA: TGTGCCAGCAGCTTGGGACACAACAATGAGCAGTTCTTC. The rearrangement joins TRBV7-2 to TRBJ2-1; maybe TRBD1 (6 bases). The CDR3 consists of 13 residues. Germline values: CDR1 SGHTA, CDR2 FQGNSA. Trimming took 3 bases from V and 5 from J, leaving 8 bases between them.

CDR3 in DNA: TGTGCCAGCAGCTTTGTAGGGAGCGGGGAGCTGTTTTTT. Protein product: CASSFVGSGELFF. The rearrangement uses TRBV5-5 and TRBJ2-2, with D possibly TRBD2 on 5 matching bases. The CDR3 spans 13 residues. Germline V gives CDR1 SGHKS, CDR2 YYEKEE (reference sequence). V gave up 2 bases and J gave up 7 bases, with 9 bases separating them.

V and J are TRBV4-2 and TRBJ2-7; 10 positions agree with TRBD2. CDR1 is LGHNA and CDR2 is YNFKEQ in the germline V gene. The junction had 9 bases not matched to a gene; V was cut back by 6 bases and J by 4 bases. The CDR3 contains 15 residues. The CDR3 DNA follows: TGTGCCAGCAGACTTTTGGGACTAGCGTTTTACGAGCAGTACTTC. This gives the protein CASRLLGLAFYEQYF.

This chain connects TRBV9 to TRBJ1-6; D is perhaps TRBD1 (6 bases). The CDR3 has 15 amino acids. Germline V gives CDR1 SGDLS, CDR2 YYNGEE. The V end was cut by 2 bases, the J end by 10 bases, with 16 bases between. In DNA, the CDR3 is TGTGCCAGCAGCGTTCAGGGGTGGGAGAACTCACCCCTCCACTTT. Translating gives CASSVQGWENSPLHF. The entire variable domain, with the rest obtained from reference TRBV9 and TRBJ1-6, is as follows: DSGVTQTPKHLITATGQRVTLRCSPRSGDLSVYWYQQSLDQGLQFLIQYYNGEERAKGNILERFSAQQFPDLHSELNLSSLELGDSALYFCASSVQGWENSPLHFGNGTRLTVT.

V and J are TRBV19 and TRBJ1-1; unclear D gene. The germline V gene has CDR1 LNHDA and CDR2 SQIVND (reference sequence). Trimming took 1 base from V and 1 from J, leaving 4 bases between them. The length of the CDR3 is 13 residues. In nucleotides, the CDR3 is TGTGCCAGTAGTATAGGAGGGAACACTGAAGCTTTCTTT. This sequence encodes CASSIGGNTEAFF.